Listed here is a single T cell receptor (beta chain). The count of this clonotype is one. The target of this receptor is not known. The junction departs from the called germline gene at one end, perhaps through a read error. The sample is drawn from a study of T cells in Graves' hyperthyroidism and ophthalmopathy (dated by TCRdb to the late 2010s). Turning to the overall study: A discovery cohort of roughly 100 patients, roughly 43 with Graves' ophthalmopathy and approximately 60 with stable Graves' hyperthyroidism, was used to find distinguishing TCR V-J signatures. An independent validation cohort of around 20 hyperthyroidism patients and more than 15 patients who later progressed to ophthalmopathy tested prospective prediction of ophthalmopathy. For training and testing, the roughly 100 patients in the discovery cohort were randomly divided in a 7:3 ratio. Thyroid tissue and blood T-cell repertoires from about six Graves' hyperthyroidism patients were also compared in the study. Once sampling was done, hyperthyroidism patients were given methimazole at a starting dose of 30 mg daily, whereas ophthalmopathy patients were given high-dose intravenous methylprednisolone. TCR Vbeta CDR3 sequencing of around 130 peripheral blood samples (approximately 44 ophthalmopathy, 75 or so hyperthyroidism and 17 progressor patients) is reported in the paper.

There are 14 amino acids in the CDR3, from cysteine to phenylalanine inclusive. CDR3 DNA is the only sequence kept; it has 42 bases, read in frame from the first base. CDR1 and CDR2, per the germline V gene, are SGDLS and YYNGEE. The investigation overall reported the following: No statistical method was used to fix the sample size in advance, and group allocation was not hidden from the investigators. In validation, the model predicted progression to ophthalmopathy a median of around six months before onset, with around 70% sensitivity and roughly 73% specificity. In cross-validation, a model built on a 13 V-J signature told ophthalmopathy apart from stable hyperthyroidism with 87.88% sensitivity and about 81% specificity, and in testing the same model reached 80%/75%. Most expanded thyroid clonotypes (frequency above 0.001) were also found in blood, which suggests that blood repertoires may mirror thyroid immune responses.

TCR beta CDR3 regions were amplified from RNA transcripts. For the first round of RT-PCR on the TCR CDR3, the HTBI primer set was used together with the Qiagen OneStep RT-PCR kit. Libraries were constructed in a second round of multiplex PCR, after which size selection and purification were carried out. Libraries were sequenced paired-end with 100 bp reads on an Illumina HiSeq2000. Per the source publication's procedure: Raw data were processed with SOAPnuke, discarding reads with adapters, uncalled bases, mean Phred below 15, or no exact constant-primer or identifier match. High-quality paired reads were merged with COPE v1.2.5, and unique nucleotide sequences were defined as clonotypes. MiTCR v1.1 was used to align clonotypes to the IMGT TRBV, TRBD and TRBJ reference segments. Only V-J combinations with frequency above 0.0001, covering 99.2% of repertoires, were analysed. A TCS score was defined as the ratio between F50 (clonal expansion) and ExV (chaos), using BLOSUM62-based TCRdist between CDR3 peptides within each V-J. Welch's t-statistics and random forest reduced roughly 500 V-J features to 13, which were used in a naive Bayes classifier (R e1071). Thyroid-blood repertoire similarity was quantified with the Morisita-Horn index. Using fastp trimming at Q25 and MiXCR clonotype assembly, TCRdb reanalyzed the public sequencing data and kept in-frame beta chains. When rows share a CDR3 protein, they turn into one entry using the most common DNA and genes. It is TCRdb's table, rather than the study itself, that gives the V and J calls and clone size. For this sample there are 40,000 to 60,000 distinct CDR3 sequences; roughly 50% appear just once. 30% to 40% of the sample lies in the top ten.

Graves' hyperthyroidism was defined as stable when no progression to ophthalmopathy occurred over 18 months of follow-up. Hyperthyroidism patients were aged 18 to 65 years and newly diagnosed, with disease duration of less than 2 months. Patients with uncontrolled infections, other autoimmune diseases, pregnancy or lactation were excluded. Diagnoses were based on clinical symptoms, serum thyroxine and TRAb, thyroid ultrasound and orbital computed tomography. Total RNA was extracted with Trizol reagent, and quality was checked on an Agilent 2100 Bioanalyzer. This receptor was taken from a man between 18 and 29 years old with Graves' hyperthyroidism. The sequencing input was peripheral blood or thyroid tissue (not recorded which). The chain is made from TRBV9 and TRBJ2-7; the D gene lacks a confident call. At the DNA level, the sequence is TGTGCCAGCGGCGTCCCGGCTGGCTCCTACGAGCAGTACTTC. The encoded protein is CASGVPAGSYEQYF.